The T cell receptor (beta chain) described here comes from a study of T cells in localized non-small cell lung cancer (dated by TCRdb to the early 2020s). In the study overall: The study analyzed T cell repertoires of around 250 early-stage NSCLC patients, comparing tumors and uninvolved tumor-adjacent lungs. The mean age of the NSCLC patients was less than 70 years, with about 120 men and 95 to 110 women. All 240 or so NSCLC patients in the cohort were treatment-naive and had localized lung tumors that were resected. Results the study describes overall, beyond this receptor: Because multi-region sequencing of the tumors was not done, intratumor heterogeneity could not be ruled out. Since the design was exploratory, TCR variables were selected using unadjusted p-values with no false-discovery rate correction. Longer overall survival was associated with higher T cell density in blood, whereas shorter survival was associated with higher clonality in adjacent lung. A median of roughly 60 of the top 100 tumor clones were detected in paired uninvolved adjacent lung, and some 30 of these tumor clones were also found among the top 100 clones of the paired uninvolved adjacent lung. The highest T cell clonality was observed in uninvolved tumor-adjacent lung, where clonality exceeded that of tumor, suggesting that antigenic responses were more focused in uninvolved tumor-adjacent lung.

TCR beta CDR3 regions were sequenced from DNA using the immunoSEQ Assay. Processing in the source paper ran as follows. To compute T cell density, TCR beta template counts were normalized to usable DNA, which was estimated by amplifying housekeeping genes. The preseqR package was used to estimate richness by extrapolating to 400,000 templates for PBMC samples and to 120,000 templates for tissue samples. Clonality was taken to be one minus Pielou's evenness. To identify tissue-enriched TCRs, differential abundance testing was run on productive amino-acid clonotypes with a minimum total count of 5 and an alpha of 0.1. Repertoire overlap between compartments was quantified with the Jaccard Index and Morisita Overlap Index. GLIPH clustered TCR beta CDR3s with public tetramer-defined viral CDR3s; viral motifs required at least three viral sequences plus V-gene enrichment. TCRdb stores this immuneACCESS table with in-frame sequences only. Part of the clones is absent; in the studies checked, under half of the shortfall reflects unresolved V genes, and no reason is known for the rest. V, J and clone size are those of that table, while D and trimming were read from the DNA. Here the sample has 15,000 or so clones; 84% occur a single time. About 4% of the sample comes from the top ten.

Turning to this clone: Its antigen is not yet known. No much larger clonotype is one base removed from it; base qualities were not supplied.

CDR1 and CDR2, per the germline V gene, are SGHAT and FQNNGV. Between the V and J ends, shortened by 8 bases and 7 bases respectively, the junction contains 11 bases. Including the terminal cysteine and phenylalanine, the CDR3 comprises 11 residues. Only the CDR3 DNA is retained, 33 bases long and in frame from the first base. At diagnosis, tumor, uninvolved tumor-adjacent lung and peripheral blood were collected and then preserved as a mix of FFPE and fresh-frozen material. For TCR repertoire profiling, blood samples were analyzed in the form of peripheral blood mononuclear cells. The source of this sequence is a female donor older than 55 with stage I squamous cell lung carcinoma. The chain was built from TRBV11-2 and TRBJ1-1, with the D gene not clear enough to name. The sample consisted of peripheral blood, taken before any cancer treatment. DNA sequence: TGTGCCAGCGCGCCAAATAGTGAAGCTTTCTTT. It translates to CASAPNSEAFF.